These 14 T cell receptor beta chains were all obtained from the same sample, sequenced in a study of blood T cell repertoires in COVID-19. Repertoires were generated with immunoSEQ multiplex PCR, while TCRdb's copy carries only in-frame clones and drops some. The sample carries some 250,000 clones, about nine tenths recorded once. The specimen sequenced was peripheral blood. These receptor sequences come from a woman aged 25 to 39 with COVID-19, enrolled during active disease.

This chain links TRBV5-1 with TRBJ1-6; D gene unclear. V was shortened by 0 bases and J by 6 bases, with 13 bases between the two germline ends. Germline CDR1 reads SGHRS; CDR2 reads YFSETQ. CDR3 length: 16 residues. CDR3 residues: CASSLVGRPLNSPLHF. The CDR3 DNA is TGCGCCAGCAGCTTGGTGGGCAGACCGCTTAATTCACCCCTCCACTTT.

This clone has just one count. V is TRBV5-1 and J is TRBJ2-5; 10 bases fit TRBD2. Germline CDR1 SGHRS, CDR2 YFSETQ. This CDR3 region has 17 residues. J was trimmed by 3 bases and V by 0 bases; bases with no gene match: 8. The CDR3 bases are TGCGCCAGCAGCTTGGATGGCAGAGCGGGGGGGAAAGAGACCCAGTACTTC. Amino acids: CASSLDGRAGGKETQYF.

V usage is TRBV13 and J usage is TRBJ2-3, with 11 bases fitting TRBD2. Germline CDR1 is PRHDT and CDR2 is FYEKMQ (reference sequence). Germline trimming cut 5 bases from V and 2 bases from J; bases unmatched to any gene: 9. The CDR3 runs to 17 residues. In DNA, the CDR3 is TGTGCCAGCAGCCCCCGACTAGCGGGACCAGTCACAGATACGCAGTATTTT. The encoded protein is CASSPRLAGPVTDTQYF.

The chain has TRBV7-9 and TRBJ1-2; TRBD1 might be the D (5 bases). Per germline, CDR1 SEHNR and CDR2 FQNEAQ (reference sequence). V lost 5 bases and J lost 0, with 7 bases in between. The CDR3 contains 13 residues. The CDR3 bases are TGTGCCAGCAGCAGACAGTCTAACTATGGCTACACCTTC. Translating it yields CASSRQSNYGYTF.

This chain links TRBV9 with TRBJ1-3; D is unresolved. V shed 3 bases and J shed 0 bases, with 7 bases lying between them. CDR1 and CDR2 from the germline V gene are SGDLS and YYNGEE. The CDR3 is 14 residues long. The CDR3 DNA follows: TGTGCCAGCAGCGGCCGCAGCTCTGGAAACACCATATATTTT. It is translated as CASSGRSSGNTIYF.

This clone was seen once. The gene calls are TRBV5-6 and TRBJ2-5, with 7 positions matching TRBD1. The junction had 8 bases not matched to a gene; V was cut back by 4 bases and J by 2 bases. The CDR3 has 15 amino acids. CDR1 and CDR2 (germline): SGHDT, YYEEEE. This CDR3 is CASSPRGLWQETQYF. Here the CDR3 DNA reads TGTGCCAGCAGCCCGAGGGGGCTCTGGCAAGAGACCCAGTACTTC.

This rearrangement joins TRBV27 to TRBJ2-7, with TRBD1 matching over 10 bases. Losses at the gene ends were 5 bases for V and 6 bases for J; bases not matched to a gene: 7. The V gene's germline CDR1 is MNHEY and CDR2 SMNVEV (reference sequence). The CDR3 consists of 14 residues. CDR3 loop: CASSKPGQGSEQYF. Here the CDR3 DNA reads TGTGCCAGCAGTAAACCGGGACAGGGGTCCGAGCAGTACTTC.

CDR3 in amino acids: CASSPLAGARDEQFF. The CDR3 region has the DNA TGTGCCAGCTCACCACTAGCGGGGGCGAGGGATGAGCAGTTCTTC. The chain joins TRBV18 to TRBJ2-1, with 9 bases aligning to TRBD2. Germline V CDR1 and CDR2: KGHSH, LQKENI. The CDR3 consists of 15 residues. Unmatched junction bases numbered 6, after V lost 1 base and J lost 8 bases.

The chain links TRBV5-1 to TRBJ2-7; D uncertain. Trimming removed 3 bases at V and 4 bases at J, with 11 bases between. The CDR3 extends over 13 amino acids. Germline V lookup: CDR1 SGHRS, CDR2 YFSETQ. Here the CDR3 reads CASSSSGRYEQYF. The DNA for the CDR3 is TGCGCCAGCAGCTCGTCGGGTCGTTACGAGCAGTACTTC.

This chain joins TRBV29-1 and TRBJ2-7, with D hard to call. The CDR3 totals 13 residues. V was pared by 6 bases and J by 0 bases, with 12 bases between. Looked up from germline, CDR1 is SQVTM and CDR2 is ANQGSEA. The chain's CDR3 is CSVTARSSYEQYF. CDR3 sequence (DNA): TGCAGCGTCACCGCGAGGAGCTCCTACGAGCAGTACTTC.

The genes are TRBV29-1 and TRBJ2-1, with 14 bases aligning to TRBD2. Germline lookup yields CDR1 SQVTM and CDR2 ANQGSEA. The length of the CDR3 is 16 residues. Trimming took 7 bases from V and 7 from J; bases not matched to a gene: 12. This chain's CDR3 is CSGRGLAGVSVNEQFF. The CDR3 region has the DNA TGCAGCGGTAGGGGACTAGCGGGGGTGTCCGTGAATGAGCAGTTCTTC.

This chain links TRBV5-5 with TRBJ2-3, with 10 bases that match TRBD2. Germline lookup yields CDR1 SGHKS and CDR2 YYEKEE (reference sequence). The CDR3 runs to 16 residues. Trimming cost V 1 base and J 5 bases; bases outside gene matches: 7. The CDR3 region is CASSLSSSGGQDTQYF. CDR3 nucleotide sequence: TGTGCCAGCAGCTTGAGCTCTAGCGGGGGACAAGATACGCAGTATTTT.

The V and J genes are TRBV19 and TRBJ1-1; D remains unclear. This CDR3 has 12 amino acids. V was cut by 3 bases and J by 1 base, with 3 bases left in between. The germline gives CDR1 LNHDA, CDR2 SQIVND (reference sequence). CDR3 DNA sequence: TGTGCCAGTAGTATGGCGAACACTGAAGCTTTCTTT. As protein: CASSMANTEAFF.

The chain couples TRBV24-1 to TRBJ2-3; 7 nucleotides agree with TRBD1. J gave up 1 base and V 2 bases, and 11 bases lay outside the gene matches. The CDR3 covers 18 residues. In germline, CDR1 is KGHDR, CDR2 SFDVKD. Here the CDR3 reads CATSDSWTGPLGTDTQYF. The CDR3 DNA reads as TGTGCCACCAGTGATTCTTGGACAGGTCCTTTGGGCACAGATACGCAGTATTTT.